The 3 T cell receptor beta chains below all came from one sample that was sequenced in a study of T cell responses to AZD1222 COVID-19 vaccine. Sequenced by immunoSEQ multiplex PCR; TCRdb stores in-frame clones only, minus some. The sample carries some 150,000 clones, about 90% recorded once. Source: peripheral blood, taken on day 0 of AZD1222 vaccination. Receptors originate from an adult in good health.

The DNA of the CDR3 is TGTGCCAGCAGCCCCATGGCCCCGAATGAGCAGTTCTTC. Encoded protein: CASSPMAPNEQFF. The gene calls are TRBV7-6 and TRBJ2-1; no clear D gene. This CDR3 is built from 13 residues. With 5 bases removed from V and 7 bases from J, the gap between germline ends came to 12 bases. Germline CDR1 and CDR2: SGHVS and FNYEAQ.

This rearrangement joins TRBV7-2 to TRBJ2-1; D perhaps matches TRBD2 (6 bases). CDR3 length: 15 amino acids. Germline assignment: CDR1 SGHTA and CDR2 FQGNSA. V lost 5 bases and J lost 7, with 18 bases in between. CDR3: CASSTLAGTRNEQFF. DNA for the CDR3: TGTGCCAGCAGCACCCTCGCGGGGACGAGGAATGAGCAGTTCTTC.

The chain employs TRBV3-1 (or the pseudogene TRBV3-2) and TRBJ1-4, with 8 bases matching TRBD1. The CDR3 extends over 15 amino acids. J was trimmed by 10 bases and V by 2 bases; bases with no gene match: 9. Germline lookup yields CDR1 LGHDT and CDR2 YNNKEL (reference sequence). The DNA of the CDR3 is TGTGCCAGCAGCCAAATTGGACAGGGTGGGGGAAAACTGTTTTTT. Its translation: CASSQIGQGGGKLFF.